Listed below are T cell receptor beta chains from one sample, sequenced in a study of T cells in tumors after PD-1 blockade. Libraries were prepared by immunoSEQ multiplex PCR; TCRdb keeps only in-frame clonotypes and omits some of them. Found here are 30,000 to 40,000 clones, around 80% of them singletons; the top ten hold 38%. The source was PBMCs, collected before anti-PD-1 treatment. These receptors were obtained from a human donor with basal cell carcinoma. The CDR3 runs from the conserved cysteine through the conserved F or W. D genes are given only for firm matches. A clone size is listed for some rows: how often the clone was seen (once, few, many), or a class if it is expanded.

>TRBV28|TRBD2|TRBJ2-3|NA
CASSFPQREGSDTQYF
TGTGCCAGCAGTTTTCCCCAGCGGGAGGGTTCTGATACGCAGTATTTT
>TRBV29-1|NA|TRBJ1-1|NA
CSVDGGSRTEAFF
TGCAGCGTTGACGGAGGTTCTCGGACTGAAGCTTTCTTT
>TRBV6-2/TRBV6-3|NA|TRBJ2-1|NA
CASSYYRTVRFF
TGTGCCAGCAGTTACTATAGGACGGTGAGGTTCTTC
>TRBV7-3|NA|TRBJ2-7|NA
CASSLTLGEQYF
TGTGCCAGCAGCTTAACATTAGGAGAGCAGTACTTC
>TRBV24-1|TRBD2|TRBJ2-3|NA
CATRGLAGEGTTDTQYF
TGTGCCACCAGAGGACTAGCGGGAGAGGGGACCACAGATACGCAGTATTTT
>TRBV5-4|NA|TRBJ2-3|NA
CASSLGGGGTDTQYF
TGTGCCAGCAGCTTGGGAGGAGGTGGCACAGATACGCAGTATTTT
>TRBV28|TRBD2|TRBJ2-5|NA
CASSFPAGDQETQYF
TGTGCCAGCAGTTTTCCAGCGGGGGACCAAGAGACCCAGTACTTC
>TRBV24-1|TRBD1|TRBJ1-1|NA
CATSSRTGGYGAFF
TGTGCCACCAGTTCTCGGACAGGGGGCTATGGAGCTTTCTTT
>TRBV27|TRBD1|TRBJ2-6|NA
CASTRQGVSGANVLTF
TGTGCCAGCACAAGACAGGGGGTATCTGGGGCCAACGTCCTGACTTTC
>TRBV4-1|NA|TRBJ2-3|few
CASSQEGLSDTQYF
TGCGCCAGCAGCCAAGAGGGCCTGTCAGATACGCAGTATTTT
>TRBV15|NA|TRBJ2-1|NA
CATSRGGRAVPEQFF
TGTGCCACCAGCAGAGGAGGCCGGGCCGTACCTGAGCAGTTCTTC
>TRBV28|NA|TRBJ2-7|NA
CASSRGSQFSGYEQYF
TGTGCCAGCAGTCGGGGGTCTCAGTTTTCAGGCTACGAGCAGTACTTC
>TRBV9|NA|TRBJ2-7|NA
CASSAPGLREQYF
TGTGCCAGCAGCGCCCCCGGGCTTCGGGAGCAGTACTTC